The next 30 T cell receptor beta chains were all read from a single sample in a study of CD8+ T cells in alopecia areata. Isolated RNA was reverse transcribed into cDNA used as the sequencing template. Assay used: immunoSEQ multiplex PCR; TCRdb lists only in-frame clones, some missing. The sample includes about 150,000 clones, around 87% of them seen just once. Here the sequenced sample was CD8+ T cells sorted from blood, taken at week 0. These receptors were collected from a human donor with alopecia areata.

The chain uses TRBV19 and TRBJ1-1, with D possibly TRBD1 on 6 matching bases. The CDR3 totals 14 residues. The V end was cut by 7 bases, the J end by 4 bases, with 16 bases between. Germline V CDR1 and CDR2: LNHDA, SQIVND (reference sequence). CDR3 sequence: CASNSQGTGTEAFF. The CDR3 DNA reads as TGTGCCAGTAACTCCCAGGGGACCGGCACTGAAGCTTTCTTT.

V and J are TRBV6-6 and TRBJ2-1; a possible D gene is TRBD2 (5 bases). Germline assignment: CDR1 MNHNY and CDR2 SVGAGI (reference sequence). Trimming took 1 base from V and 8 from J, leaving 9 bases between them. CDR3 length: 13 residues. The DNA for the CDR3 is TGTGCCAGCAGTTACTTGGGAGTAGATGAGCAGTTCTTC. Translation gives CASSYLGVDEQFF.

This chain connects TRBV6-6 to TRBJ2-1; TRBD1 matches 10 bases. This CDR3 comprises 12 residues. The V segment lost 6 bases and the J segment 15 bases; nucleotides outside the gene matches: 8. Germline-derived CDR1 and CDR2 are MNHNY and SVGAGI (reference sequence). The CDR3: CASSPTRDRGFF. CDR3 bases: TGTGCCAGCAGCCCTACCCGGGACAGGGGGTTCTTC.

The rearrangement uses TRBV21-1 and TRBJ1-1; the DNA was not compared with TRBD1, the D call given in the table. TRBV21-1 is recorded as a pseudogene. The CDR3 extends over 15 amino acids. Here the CDR3 reads CASSKAGRGVTEAFF. The DNA of the CDR3 is TGTGCCAGCAGCAAAGCAGGCAGGGGAGTCACTGAAGCTTTCTTT.

The chain carries TRBV9 and TRBJ2-1; 9 positions agree with TRBD2. Germline V gene data show CDR1 as SGDLS and CDR2 as YYNGEE. The CDR3 runs 16 residues. With V trimmed by 0 bases and J by 8 bases, 9 bases remained unmatched. The CDR3 coding sequence is TGTGCCAGCAGCGTAGAAGTTAGCGGGAGTTTAGATGAGCAGTTCTTC. Its protein product is CASSVEVSGSLDEQFF.

The chain is built from TRBV12-5 and TRBJ2-3, with TRBD2 matching over 8 bases. From germline, CDR1 is LGHNT and CDR2 FRNRAP. The CDR3 is made up of 15 amino acids. Trimming cost V 6 bases and J 5 bases; bases outside gene matches: 10. CDR3 residues: CASGHLAGTQDTQYF. The CDR3 DNA reads TGTGCTAGTGGACATTTAGCGGGAACCCAAGATACGCAGTATTTT.

The chain employs TRBV7-9 and TRBJ1-1; a possible D gene is TRBD1 (6 bases). Trimming stripped 5 bases from V and 1 base from J, with 8 bases between. CDR3 length equals 13 residues. Germline V gene lookup returns CDR1 SEHNR and CDR2 FQNEAQ (reference sequence). In nucleotides, the CDR3 is TGTGCCAGCAGCCCACAGGGGAACACTGAAGCTTTCTTT. Encoded protein: CASSPQGNTEAFF.

The CDR3 loop reads CASSFTRTPSNYGYTF. The CDR3 coding sequence is TGTGCCAGCAGCTTTACGAGGACACCATCTAACTATGGCTACACCTTC. The J gene is TRBJ1-2, the V gene TRBV7-6, with D possibly being TRBD1 (5 bases). CDR1 is SGHVS, CDR2 FNYEAQ, per germline. The CDR3 loop spans 16 amino acids. V gave up 3 bases and J gave up 0 bases, with 14 bases separating them.

The chain has TRBV29-1 and TRBJ2-5; D not resolved. The J call is uncertain, as TRBJ2-7 better fits the DNA end. Germline CDR1 is SQVTM and CDR2 is ANQGSEA. CDR3 length: 14 amino acids. The CDR3 DNA reads TGCAGCGTTGGTCGGCCAGAAAATTACTACGAGCAGTACTTC. Translating it yields CSVGRPENYYEQYF.

The V call is TRBV9, the J call TRBJ1-1; 8 bases are shared with TRBD1. With V trimmed by 2 bases and J by 3 bases, 9 bases remained unmatched. The germline V gene encodes CDR1 SGDLS and CDR2 YYNGEE. This CDR3 contains 16 residues. CDR3 in DNA: TGTGCCAGCAGCGTGGACTACAGGGGGTCGGACACTGAAGCTTTCTTT. It is translated as CASSVDYRGSDTEAFF.

For this clone: The identical CDR3 is also encoded by other nucleotide sequences in the sample. The chain couples TRBV9 to TRBJ2-7; TRBD1 matches 10 bases. CDR3 length: 15 residues. Trimming at V came to 0 bases and at J to 1 base, leaving 1 base not matched to a gene. Germline V gives CDR1 SGDLS, CDR2 YYNGEE. As DNA, the CDR3 is TGTGCCAGCAGCGTAGGGACAGGGGGATCCTACGAGCAGTACTTC. Translation: CASSVGTGGSYEQYF.

This clone has only a few counts. The chain recombines TRBV5-1 with TRBJ2-3; D gene ambiguous. Looked up from germline, CDR1 is SGHRS and CDR2 is YFSETQ. Trimming shortened V by 0 bases and J by 4 bases, and 3 bases separated the two germline ends. The CDR3 runs 12 residues. CDR3 DNA: TGCGCCAGCAGCTTGGCCCCAGATACGCAGTATTTT. It specifies CASSLAPDTQYF.

The genes are TRBV6-5 and TRBJ1-2; D is unresolved. Per germline, CDR1 MNHEY and CDR2 SVGAGI. This CDR3 has 14 amino acids. V was trimmed by 5 bases and J by 8 bases, leaving 18 bases between them. In nucleotides, the CDR3 is TGTGCCAGCAGTACCCCTTTGGGAGGGCAGGGCTACACCTTC. This gives the protein CASSTPLGGQGYTF.

The rearrangement uses TRBV7-9 and TRBJ1-5, with 9 bases identical to TRBD1. V lost 4 bases and J lost 5; bases outside the gene matches: 3. The CDR3 loop spans 14 amino acids. The germline V gene encodes CDR1 SEHNR and CDR2 FQNEAQ (reference sequence). The CDR3 nucleotides read TGTGCCAGCAGCTCGGGACAGGGTCATCAGCCCCAGCATTTT. Translating it yields CASSSGQGHQPQHF.

This clone was picked up a small number of times. The V gene is TRBV27, the J gene TRBJ2-2; TRBD2 matches at 13 bases. Trimming took 5 bases from V and 4 from J; bases not matched to a gene: 7. The CDR3 sequence is 17 residues long. Germline V gene data show CDR1 as MNHEY and CDR2 as SMNVEV (reference sequence). The CDR3 sequence: CASSPTSGRASTGELFF. For the CDR3, the DNA is TGTGCCAGCAGTCCCACTAGCGGGAGGGCCTCCACCGGGGAGCTGTTTTTT.

This rearrangement joins TRBV9 to TRBJ1-2; tentatively, D is TRBD1 (5 bases). Trimming shortened V by 5 bases and J by 6 bases, and 20 bases separated the two germline ends. The length of the CDR3 is 15 residues. Germline V lookup: CDR1 SGDLS, CDR2 YYNGEE. The DNA for the CDR3 is TGTGCCAGCAGTGACCCGGGACGGGGGGAACATGGCTACACCTTC. Translated: CASSDPGRGEHGYTF.

V is TRBV5-1 and J is TRBJ1-4; perhaps TRBD1 as D (5 bases). V lost 0 bases to trimming and J lost 8 bases, with 14 bases between them. The CDR3 is 15 residues long. Germline CDR1 and CDR2: SGHRS and YFSETQ. The CDR3 reads CASSLVGRVKEKLFF. CDR3 nucleotide sequence: TGCGCCAGCAGCTTGGTTGGCAGGGTGAAGGAAAAACTGTTTTTT.

The V gene is TRBV27, the J gene TRBJ2-1; the D is unclear. With 3 bases removed from V and 5 bases from J, the gap between germline ends came to 11 bases. CDR3 size: 14 residues. CDR1 and CDR2 from the germline V gene are MNHEY and SMNVEV (reference sequence). CDR3 sequence (DNA): TGTGCCAGCAGTTTCCGAAGGACGAACAATGAGCAGTTCTTC. Its protein product is CASSFRRTNNEQFF.

Comment on this clone: The same CDR3 also results from other DNA sequences found in this sample. The genes are TRBV29-1 and TRBJ2-7; D might be TRBD1 (5 bases). The ends were cut back, 4 bases at V and 4 bases at J, with 14 bases in the middle. Germline V gene data show CDR1 as SQVTM and CDR2 as ANQGSEA. The CDR3 is 13 amino acids. CDR3 sequence reads: CSVVPRGSYEQYF. CDR3 nucleotide sequence: TGCAGCGTTGTTCCAAGGGGTAGTTACGAGCAGTACTTC.

This CDR3 reads CASSEPGQGKETQYF. The CDR3 nucleotides are TGTGCCAGCAGTGAGCCGGGACAGGGGAAAGAGACCCAGTACTTC. The chain has TRBV2 and TRBJ2-5; 10 bases map to TRBD1. The CDR3 is 15 residues long. V shed 3 bases and J 3 bases; nucleotides not matched to a gene: 4. Germline V gene sequence: CDR1 SNHLY, CDR2 FYNNEI.

The chain couples TRBV7-9 to TRBJ2-3; D not resolved. V dropped 4 bases and J dropped 3 bases, with 5 bases sitting between them. CDR3 length: 12 residues. In germline, CDR1 is SEHNR, CDR2 FQNEAQ (reference sequence). Here the CDR3 reads CASSSNTDTQYF. The DNA of the CDR3 is TGTGCCAGCAGCTCCAATACAGATACGCAGTATTTT.

The chain has TRBV4-1 and TRBJ2-7, with D possibly TRBD2 on 6 matching bases. Germline V gene data show CDR1 as MGHRA and CDR2 as YSYEKL. V was trimmed by 6 bases and J by 0 bases, leaving 12 bases between them. The CDR3 contains 14 residues. CDR3 protein: CASRRGTFSYEQYF. DNA for the CDR3: TGCGCCAGCAGAAGAGGGACTTTCTCCTACGAGCAGTACTTC.

V gene TRBV5-4 combines with J gene TRBJ2-5, with 12 bases that match TRBD2. This CDR3 spans 15 amino acids. Germline CDR1 is SGHNT and CDR2 is YYREEE (reference sequence). J gave up 4 bases and V 2 bases, and 3 bases lay outside the gene matches. The CDR3 protein is CASSFLAGGPETQYF. The CDR3 DNA sequence: TGTGCCAGCAGCTTTCTAGCGGGGGGGCCAGAGACCCAGTACTTC. Variable domain in full (rest from reference TRBV5-4 and TRBJ2-5): ETGVTQSPTHLIKTRGQQVTLRCSSQSGHNTVSWYQQALGQGPQFIFQYYREEENGRGNFPPRFSGLQFPNYSSELNVNALELDDSALYLCASSFLAGGPETQYFGPGTRLLVL.

The table lists this clone with a few counts. V usage is TRBV27 and J usage is TRBJ1-5; 8 positions match TRBD1. The CDR3 runs 18 residues. Germline V gene data show CDR1 as MNHEY and CDR2 as SMNVEV (reference sequence). V lost 5 bases, J lost 5 bases, and 17 bases stayed unmatched. CDR3 sequence (DNA): TGTGCCAGCAGTCCCATTGCCTCGACAGGGGCTTCGCATCAGCCCCAGCATTTT. Protein sequence: CASSPIASTGASHQPQHF.

The J gene is TRBJ2-1, the V gene TRBV5-5, with a possible D match to TRBD2 (5 bases). The CDR3 loop spans 15 amino acids. Germline V gene data show CDR1 as SGHKS and CDR2 as YYEKEE (reference sequence). V was cut by 4 bases and J by 4 bases, with 15 bases left in between. CDR3 region: CASSNREQHYNEQFF. The DNA of the CDR3 is TGTGCCAGCAGCAACCGGGAACAACATTACAATGAGCAGTTCTTC.

The chain couples TRBV19 to TRBJ2-7; 7 bases agree with TRBD2. Germline-derived CDR1 and CDR2 are LNHDA and SQIVND (reference sequence). This CDR3 spans 16 amino acids. V gave up 4 bases and J gave up 3 bases; unmatched junction bases: 12. The CDR3 protein is CASSKTGTTQSYEQYF. In DNA form, the CDR3 reads TGTGCCAGTAGTAAAACCGGGACTACCCAAAGCTACGAGCAGTACTTC.

This clone was found once. CDR3: CASSVSSGSSYNEQFF. The CDR3 bases are TGTGCCAGCAGTGTGTCTAGCGGGAGCTCCTACAATGAGCAGTTCTTC. The V call is TRBV2, the J call TRBJ2-1, with TRBD2 identical over 10 bases. The germline CDR1 and CDR2 sequences are SNHLY and FYNNEI. The CDR3 has 16 residues. Losses at the gene ends were 4 bases for V and 0 bases for J; bases not matched to a gene: 3.

The chain carries TRBV14 and TRBJ2-5; the D gene is possibly TRBD2 (7 bases). V lost 0 bases to trimming and J lost 0 bases, with 11 bases between them. This CDR3 region has 16 residues. Germline CDR1 SGHDN, CDR2 FVKESK. The CDR3 bases are TGTGCCAGCAGCCAAGAAGGGGGGGCCCACCAAGAGACCCAGTACTTC. It yields the protein CASSQEGGAHQETQYF.

V gene TRBV18 combines with J gene TRBJ2-7; D possibly corresponds to TRBD1 (6 bases). Trimming removed 3 bases from V and 0 bases from J, with 15 bases in between. Germline V gene lookup returns CDR1 KGHSH and CDR2 LQKENI. This CDR3 spans 16 amino acids. This chain's CDR3 is CASSPTDRTTSYEQYF. The CDR3 DNA reads TGTGCCAGCTCACCCACGGACAGAACCACCTCCTACGAGCAGTACTTC.

The chain has TRBV6-5 and TRBJ2-3; the D gene could be TRBD1 or TRBD2 (5 bases each). Germline CDR1 reads MNHEY; CDR2 reads SVGAGI. CDR3 length: 14 amino acids. V lost 2 bases, J lost 4 bases, and 10 bases lay in between. The DNA of the CDR3 is TGTGCCAGCAGTTACGGGTTGGGGGCAGATACGCAGTATTTT. It codes for CASSYGLGADTQYF.